This T cell receptor beta chain derives from a study of CD8+CD57+ T cells in acquired aplastic anemia. Study results and limitations: The study identified around 28 CD8+ CDR3 sequences shared by patients and controls.

This clonotype was recorded a few times. Antigen specificity is unknown. TCR beta VDJ and CDR3 profiles were obtained from a genomic DNA template. In TCRdb, the reads were re-called with MiXCR into one record per CDR3 protein. The data show roughly 250,000 distinct CDR3 sequences, approximately 45% seen once. It was patients with CD8+CD57+ cell expansion by flow cytometry who were chosen for sequencing. The TCR originated in a human donor with aplastic anemia. The sample was sorted CD4+, CD8+, or CD8+CD57+ T cells (not recorded which) from PBMCs.

The CDR3, as DNA: TGTGCCAGCAGCTGGGAGGGGGTTGATACCAAAAACATTCAGTACTTC. Translation gives CASSWEGVDTKNIQYF. The chain recombines TRBV11-2 with TRBJ2-4; a possible D gene is TRBD2 (7 bases). V shed 4 bases and J shed 2 bases, with 15 bases lying between them. Germline-derived CDR1 and CDR2 are SGHAT and FQNNGV. The CDR3 consists of 16 residues.